This T cell receptor (beta chain) came from a study of response to subunit inactivated influenza vaccine. Notes on the study in general: Authors suggested seasonal influenza vaccinations each recruit few new T cells.

The table lists this clonotype with a few counts. Its antigen is not known. The CDR3 spans 12 residues. Germline CDR1 is MDHEN and CDR2 is SYDVKM. The V end lost 8 bases, the J end lost 5 bases, and 12 bases lay between the germline ends. Using its own MiXCR run on the RT-PCR reads, TCRdb lists one record per CDR3 protein. The data show 450,000 to 500,000 distinct CDR3 sequences, about a tenth seen once. The receptor was isolated from a man aged 45-60 years who received an inactivated influenza vaccine. V gene TRBV28 combines with J gene TRBJ1-2; D is unclear. The source material was PBMCs from blood, sampled 45 days after vaccination. The chain's CDR3 is CASFGAIYGYTF. The CDR3 nucleotides read TGTGCCAGCTTTGGTGCCATTTATGGCTACACCTTC.